This T cell receptor (beta chain) originates from a study of CD8+ T cells in alopecia areata. On the study more broadly: Treated patients were dosed with oral tofacitinib, taking 5 to 10 mg twice daily. Tofacitinib ran 6 to 18 months, followed by 6 months off drug.

This CDR3 has 12 amino acids. After removal of 4 bases from V and 4 bases from J, the junction contained 4 bases not matched to a gene. Germline V gene sequence: CDR1 SQVTM, CDR2 ANQGSEA. Specified treatment: oral pan-JAK inhibitor, 5-10 mg twice daily. Samples from alopecia areata patients were lesional scalp punch biopsies and peripheral blood. Points on this clone: As yet, its antigen is unknown.

Investigators isolated RNA and reverse transcribed it into cDNA to act as the sequencing template. Clones were read by immunoSEQ multiplex PCR, and TCRdb kept only the in-frame ones, dropping some. The data show hundreds of thousands of clones, approximately 60% seen once. General observations from the study: Numerous clones, expanded in lesions, remained in scalp and blood during tofacitinib.

The V gene is TRBV29-1, the J gene TRBJ2-7; 7 positions match TRBD2. The sequence came from a human donor with alopecia areata. This material consisted of CD4+ T cells sorted from blood, taken at week 52, from a patient treated with tofacitinib. CDR3 sequence: CSVGASGYEQYF. The CDR3 DNA is TGCAGCGTTGGAGCTAGCGGTTACGAGCAGTACTTC.